This T cell receptor (beta chain) was identified during a study of monozygotic twins with inflammatory bowel disease. Whole-study results and caveats: IBD patients exhibited fewer clonotypes shared with other individuals than healthy twins, particularly with disease activity.

In regard to this clonotype: The antigen remains unidentified.

cDNA for each sample came from eight separate reactions. One entry per CDR3 protein, without DNA, is what TCRdb gives after re-calling the 5' RACE reads. The listing records around 380,000 distinct CDR3 sequences. The draw for each donor consisted of a single 2.5 ml blood sample. Total RNA was isolated from whole blood without T cell sorting. This sequence was found in a human donor with ulcerative colitis or Crohn's disease, or a healthy co-twin of an affected twin (not recorded which). The source material was blood.

The CDR3 region is CASSLGSGRSSYNEQFF. V usage is TRBV5-1 and J usage is TRBJ2-1; TCRdb's assignment of TRBD1 cannot be checked, as there is no DNA. Germline V gene sequence: CDR1 SGHRS, CDR2 YFSETQ. This CDR3 has 17 amino acids.